This T cell receptor beta chain was recovered during a study of CD8 T cells in Susac syndrome. Looking at the study overall: Each patient with Susac syndrome, at the time of blood draw, was therapy-naive, on corticosteroids, or on intravenous immunoglobulin alone.

The V end was cut by 0 bases, the J end by 0 bases, with 7 bases between. This CDR3 comprises 14 residues. Germline values: CDR1 SGHRS, CDR2 YFSETQ. An amount of RNA that ranged from 0.5 to 1 ug was reverse transcribed with random hexamers. Amplification of TCR beta CDR3 used immunoSEQ multiplex PCR across 54 Vbeta and 13 Jbeta. TCRdb re-called the immunoSEQ multiplex PCR reads through MiXCR, storing one row per CDR3 protein. Among 85,000 to 95,000 distinct CDR3 sequences listed, over 90% were seen once. General observations from the study: The CD4+ T cell repertoire of patients with Susac syndrome showed no detectable clonal expansion.

Negative magnetic isolation gave CD8+ and CD4+ cells; FACS enriched CD8+ TEMRA. Details on this clonotype: Its antigen is still unknown.

What was sequenced was CD4+ T cells from PBMCs. This TCR was sampled from a human donor with Susac syndrome. The chain has TRBV5-1 and TRBJ2-7, with D perhaps matching TRBD1 or TRBD2 (5 bases each). CDR3 sequence: CASSLGDGSYEQYF. CDR3 DNA: TGCGCCAGCAGCTTGGGGGACGGCTCCTACGAGCAGTACTTC.